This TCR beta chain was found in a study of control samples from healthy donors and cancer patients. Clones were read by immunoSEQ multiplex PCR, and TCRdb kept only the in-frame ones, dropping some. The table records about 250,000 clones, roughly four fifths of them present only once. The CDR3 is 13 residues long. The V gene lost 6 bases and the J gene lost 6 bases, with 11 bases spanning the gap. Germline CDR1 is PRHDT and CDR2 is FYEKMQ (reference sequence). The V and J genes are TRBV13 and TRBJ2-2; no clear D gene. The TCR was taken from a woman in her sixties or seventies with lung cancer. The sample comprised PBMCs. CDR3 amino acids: CASSLLRPGELFF. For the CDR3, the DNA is TGTGCCAGCAGTCTCCTCCGCCCCGGGGAGCTGTTTTTT. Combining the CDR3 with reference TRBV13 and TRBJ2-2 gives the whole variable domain AAGVIQSPRHLIKEKRETATLKCYPIPRHDTVYWYQQGPGQDPQFLISFYEKMQSDKGSIPDRFSAQQFSDYHSELNMSSLELGDSALYFCASSLLRPGELFFGEGSRLTVL.